This TCR beta chain was profiled in a study of T cell changes during pregnancy in multiple sclerosis (dated by TCRdb to about 2019). General notes on the study: Changes in the T cell repertoire over the course of pregnancy were examined in this study in women with multiple sclerosis.

With respect to this clone: Its antigen is not yet known. No quality values exist for individual bases; no much larger clone is one base distant.

Libraries were built with the immunoSEQ multiplex PCR assay. The table was pulled from immuneACCESS by TCRdb, which kept in-frame rearrangements only. Such tables lose some clones; where checked, under half of the loss comes from unresolved V genes, and the rest has no known cause. Here the sample has approximately 57,000 clones; approximately 90% occur a single time. Clones ranked in the top ten supply 3.5% to 4.5% of the sample. According to the germline V gene, CDR1 reads MRHNA and CDR2 reads SNTAGT. From V the trimming removes 4 bases and from J it removes 2 bases, while the gene matches leave 4 bases of the junction unaccounted for. The CDR3, cysteine through phenylalanine, is 15 amino acids long. The kept DNA is CDR3 alone, 45 bases in frame from the first base.

The sample here was peripheral blood, taken after pregnancy. The receptor chain draws on TRBV6-4 and TRBJ2-3, and 9 junction bases match TRBD2. The clonotype comes from a female donor in good health, enrolled as a control in a pregnancy study. In nucleotides, the sequence is TGTGCCAGCAGTGCCGCTAGCGGGGTCACAGATACGCAGTATTTT. Its translation reads: CASSAASGVTDTQYF.